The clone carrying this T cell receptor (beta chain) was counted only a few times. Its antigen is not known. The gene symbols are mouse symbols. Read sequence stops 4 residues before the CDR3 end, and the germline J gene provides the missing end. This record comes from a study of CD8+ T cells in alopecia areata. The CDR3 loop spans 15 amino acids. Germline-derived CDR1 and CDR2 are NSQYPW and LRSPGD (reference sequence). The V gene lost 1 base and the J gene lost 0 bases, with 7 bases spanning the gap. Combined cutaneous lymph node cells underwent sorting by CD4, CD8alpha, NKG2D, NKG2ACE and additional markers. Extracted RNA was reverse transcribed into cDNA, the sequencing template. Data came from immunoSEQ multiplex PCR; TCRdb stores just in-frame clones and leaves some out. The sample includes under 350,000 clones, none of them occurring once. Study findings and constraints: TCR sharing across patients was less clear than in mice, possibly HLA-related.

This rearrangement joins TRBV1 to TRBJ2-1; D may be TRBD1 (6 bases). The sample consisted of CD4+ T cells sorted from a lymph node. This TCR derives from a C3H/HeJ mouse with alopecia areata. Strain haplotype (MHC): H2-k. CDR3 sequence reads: CTCSAGDINYAEQFF. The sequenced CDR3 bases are TGCACCTGCAGTGCAGGGGACATTAACTATGCT.